This T cell receptor beta chain was captured in a study of regulatory T cells in long-lasting Graves disease. Study-wide findings and caveats: Investigators studied peripheral blood only, not thyroid tissue. Sharing of public clonotypes was greater in persistent patients (2,741) than in new patients (roughly 880).

Noted time point: persistent/refractory GD, antithyroid drugs over 5 years with positive TRAb. RNA isolated from PBMCs was used to make the TCR library. Investigators report Graves' disease was diagnosed under American Thyroid Association guidelines. According to the study, TCR beta libraries were built with iRepertoire HTBI primers and CDR3-region Arm-PCR. Via MiXCR, TCRdb re-called the multiplex PCR reads, giving one row per CDR3 protein. The sample shows approximately 400,000 distinct CDR3 sequences, about a quarter of them seen only once. This clonotype was recorded a few times. Its specificity is not known. An end of the junction differs from the germline gene, which may be a read error. The sequencing here drew on peripheral blood mononuclear cells (PBMCs), taken when the disease was refractory, from a patient treated with antithyroid drugs. The clonotype was recovered from a female donor with Graves disease.

CDR3 in DNA: TGTGCCGGCTCTCTCGTGGTTAACACTGAAGCTTTCTTT. Encoded protein: CAGSLVVNTEAFF. The genes are TRBV18 and TRBJ1-1; D uncertain. Per germline, CDR1 KGHSH and CDR2 LQKENI. This CDR3 contains 13 residues. The whole variable domain, remainder taken from reference TRBV18 and TRBJ1-1, is NAGVMQNPRHLVRRRGQEARLRCSPMKGHSHVYWYRQLPEEGLKFMVYLQKENIIDESGMPKERFSAEFPKEGPSILRIQQVVRGDSAAYFCAGSLVVNTEAFFGQGTRLTVV.